Here is one T cell receptor beta chain with its context. Its target is not known. Looked up from germline, CDR1 is SEHNR and CDR2 is FQNEAQ (reference sequence). This CDR3 region has 12 residues. These data originate in a study of STAT5B mutations in CD4+ large granular lymphocyte leukemia. Study outcomes and limitations: No patients shared main leukemic clonotypes, though less than 30% appeared at low frequency elsewhere. TRBV06-family usage was enriched in top patient clones (8/27) versus controls (2/35). Patient CD4-sorted repertoires looked more clonal than healthy CD4+ repertoires, even without putative leukemic clones.

Generated by immunoSEQ multiplex PCR, the TCRdb table keeps only in-frame clones and is missing some. Of approximately 21,000 clones listed, about four fifths are singletons. Healthy controls were blood donor buffy coats. The gene calls are TRBV7-9 and TRBJ2-5; D may be TRBD2 (6 bases). The J call could be wrong; TRBJ2-7 is a better fit for the DNA end. The receptor was isolated from a human donor in good health. The specimen was CD4+ T cells from blood buffy coats. The CDR3 loop is CATGDGSYEQYF. Written as DNA, the CDR3 is TGTGCCACCGGGGACGGGAGCTACGAGCAGTACTTC.